One and the same sample provided the 25 T cell receptor beta chains below, sequenced in a study of blood T cell repertoires in COVID-19. Some clones are missing from TCRdb's copy, which holds only in-frame ones; the method was immunoSEQ multiplex PCR. The sample carries some 150,000 clones, approximately 80% recorded once. The sequencing sample was made of peripheral blood. The receptors were gathered from a human donor in a cohort sampled during active COVID-19.

The J gene is TRBJ2-7, the V gene TRBV28; no firm D call. V shed 4 bases and J shed 3 bases, with 4 bases lying between them. CDR1 MDHEN and CDR2 SYDVKM come from the germline V gene. CDR3 length equals 11 residues. The CDR3 is CASSSHYEQYF. CDR3 sequence (DNA): TGTGCCAGCAGTTCCCACTACGAGCAGTACTTC.

The rearrangement links TRBV30 to TRBJ2-3; no firm D call. The germline CDR1 and CDR2 sequences are GTSNPN and SVGIG (reference sequence). This CDR3 is 11 amino acids long. V was cut by 4 bases and J by 9 bases, with 11 bases left in between. The CDR3 protein is CAWNTGWTQYF. The CDR3 region has the DNA TGTGCCTGGAACACCGGGTGGACGCAGTATTTT.

This clone was recorded a few times. The V and J genes are TRBV5-1 and TRBJ2-5, with 8 bases lining up with TRBD2. After removal of 4 bases from V and 1 base from J, the junction contained 6 bases not matched to a gene. This CDR3 is 15 amino acids long. Germline lookup yields CDR1 SGHRS and CDR2 YFSETQ. The CDR3 nucleotides are TGCGCCAGCAGCCCAATGGGACTAGTCCAAGAGACCCAGTACTTC. It codes for CASSPMGLVQETQYF.

The chain is built from TRBV29-1 and TRBJ2-7, with a weak D call TRBD1 (6 bases). Germline V CDR1 and CDR2: SQVTM, ANQGSEA. V was cut by 3 bases and J by 3 bases, with 15 bases left in between. This CDR3 is built from 14 residues. Here the CDR3 reads CSVEDDRTRYEQYF. CDR3 DNA sequence: TGCAGCGTTGAGGACGACAGGACGCGCTACGAGCAGTACTTC.

The rearrangement links TRBV19 to TRBJ2-1; 8 bases match TRBD1. V dropped 4 bases and J dropped 15; count of bases not matched to a gene: 8. The CDR3 runs to 12 residues. Germline V CDR1 and CDR2: LNHDA, SQIVND (reference sequence). The CDR3 is CASSNLRQGRFF. The CDR3 DNA follows: TGTGCCAGTAGTAACTTACGACAGGGGAGGTTCTTC.

The chain has TRBV21-1 and TRBJ1-6; TRBD1 is taken as the D call from the table, unchecked against the DNA. TRBV21-1 is deemed a pseudogene. The CDR3 extends over 18 amino acids. This CDR3 is CASSENPRQTSYNSPLHF. In nucleotides, the CDR3 is TGTGCCAGCAGCGAAAACCCAAGACAGACCTCCTATAATTCACCCCTCCACTTT.

The chain couples TRBV27 to TRBJ1-2, with TRBD1 identical over 8 bases. Germline CDR1 MNHEY, CDR2 SMNVEV (reference sequence). This CDR3 has 18 residues. The CDR3 DNA follows: TGTGGTACTGCCCTTGTCGGGACAGGACGGAGTAGAGGCTATGGCTACACCTTC. This gives the protein CGTALVGTGRSRGYGYTF.

The gene calls are TRBV6-2 or TRBV6-3 and TRBJ1-4; the D gene is possibly TRBD1 (5 bases). V dropped 5 bases and J dropped 8 bases, with 15 bases sitting between them. From germline, CDR1 is MNHEY and CDR2 SVGEGT. The CDR3 extends over 14 amino acids. The CDR3 DNA sequence: TGTGCCAGCAGTGACGGAGGGACCGAAGAAAAACTGTTTTTT. Its protein is CASSDGGTEEKLFF.

The chain uses TRBV4-1 and TRBJ2-1; 14 nucleotides agree with TRBD2. CDR3 size: 13 residues. Trimming took 8 bases from V and 8 from J; bases not matched to a gene: 2. Germline V lookup: CDR1 MGHRA, CDR2 YSYEKL. CDR3 sequence reads: CASGTSGSYEQFF. For the CDR3, the DNA is TGCGCCAGCGGGACTAGCGGGAGTTATGAGCAGTTCTTC.

This clone has more than one count but fewer than ten. The chain carries TRBV9 and TRBJ1-3; maybe TRBD1 (5 bases). The germline V gene has CDR1 SGDLS and CDR2 YYNGEE. This CDR3 contains 12 residues. V lost 3 bases to trimming and J lost 8 bases, with 9 bases between them. The CDR3 nucleotides read TGTGCCAGCAGCGCCATAGGGGACACCATATATTTT. Translating it yields CASSAIGDTIYF.

This clone was seen only a few times. This chain joins TRBV7-6 and TRBJ2-5; 7 bases are shared with TRBD1. The CDR3 runs 14 residues. Germline values: CDR1 SGHVS, CDR2 FNYEAQ. J lost 4 bases, V lost 2 bases, and 4 bases had no gene match. CDR3 sequence reads: CASSLMTGLETQYF. CDR3 in DNA: TGTGCCAGCAGCTTAATGACAGGGTTAGAGACCCAGTACTTC.

V gene TRBV28 combines with J gene TRBJ2-4; TRBD1 matches at 7 bases. CDR3 length: 14 amino acids. Germline CDR1 and CDR2: MDHEN and SYDVKM. Losses at the gene ends were 7 bases for V and 6 bases for J; bases not matched to a gene: 9. The CDR3 DNA reads as TGTGCCAGCACCCCAGACAGGGCGGGAAACATTCAGTACTTC. This encodes CASTPDRAGNIQYF.

This chain links TRBV3-1 (or the pseudogene TRBV3-2) with TRBJ2-1, with a possible D match to TRBD2 (6 bases). V lost 2 bases and J lost 8, with 13 bases in between. The CDR3 loop spans 14 amino acids. Germline values: CDR1 LGHDT, CDR2 YNNKEL (reference sequence). Here the CDR3 reads CASSQYSRGYEQFF. The CDR3 bases are TGTGCCAGCAGCCAATATTCGCGGGGTTATGAGCAGTTCTTC.

The chain recombines TRBV5-1 with TRBJ2-1; D call uncertain. Trimming cost V 4 bases and J 3 bases, with 11 bases left between them. The CDR3 runs to 14 residues. CDR1 and CDR2 (germline): SGHRS, YFSETQ. CDR3 in amino acids: CASSDTGSYNEQFF. The CDR3 nucleotides read TGCGCCAGCAGCGACACTGGCAGCTACAATGAGCAGTTCTTC.

This rearrangement joins TRBV2 to TRBJ2-5; 10 bases are a match to TRBD2. The V segment lost 7 bases and the J segment 4 bases; nucleotides outside the gene matches: 6. Germline V CDR1 and CDR2: SNHLY, FYNNEI. The CDR3 loop spans 14 amino acids. CDR3 nucleotide sequence: TGTGCCAGCATGAACAGCGGGAGGGTAGAGACCCAGTACTTC. Translation: CASMNSGRVETQYF.

This clone has only one observation. This chain joins TRBV10-1 and TRBJ2-3, with D perhaps matching TRBD1 (7 bases). CDR3 length: 15 residues. With 6 bases removed from V and 1 base from J, the gap between germline ends came to 14 bases. Germline assignment: CDR1 WNHNN and CDR2 SYGVQD (reference sequence). Here the CDR3 DNA reads TGCGCCAGCAGACAGGGGACTCAACGCACAGATACGCAGTATTTT. Protein sequence: CASRQGTQRTDTQYF.

This clone was seen once. The CDR3 loop is CASSSGQGKGGGYGYTF. The CDR3 DNA sequence: TGTGCCAGCAGCTCGGGACAGGGAAAGGGTGGAGGATATGGCTACACCTTC. This chain joins TRBV7-9 and TRBJ1-2, with 9 bases aligning to TRBD1. Germline values: CDR1 SEHNR, CDR2 FQNEAQ (reference sequence). V dropped 4 bases and J dropped 5; count of bases not matched to a gene: 14. This CDR3 is built from 17 residues.

CDR3 residues: CASSRFSGVNTGELFF. As DNA, the CDR3 is TGTGCCAGTAGCCGATTTAGCGGGGTTAACACCGGGGAGCTGTTTTTT. The gene calls are TRBV19 and TRBJ2-2, with 8 bases lining up with TRBD2. Germline V CDR1 and CDR2: LNHDA, SQIVND (reference sequence). The CDR3 spans 16 residues. The trim removed 6 bases at V and 2 bases at J, leaving 8 bases unmatched.

Only one count was recorded for this clone. The J gene is TRBJ2-1, the V gene TRBV24-1, with no clear D. Germline V gives CDR1 KGHDR, CDR2 SFDVKD. This CDR3 comprises 13 residues. V was pared by 4 bases and J by 9 bases, with 12 bases between. CDR3 nucleotide sequence: TGTGCCACCAGTGACTCCGAGCTTTTTGAGCAGTTCTTC. Amino acids: CATSDSELFEQFF.

The chain recombines TRBV3-1 (or the pseudogene TRBV3-2) with TRBJ1-1; tentatively, D is TRBD1 (5 bases). The CDR3 runs 14 residues. Trimming cost V 4 bases and J 1 base, with 10 bases left between them. From germline, CDR1 is LGHDT and CDR2 YNNKEL (reference sequence). CDR3 sequence (DNA): TGTGCCAGCAGCCTCAGGGCCGCGAACACTGAAGCTTTCTTT. It specifies CASSLRAANTEAFF.

This sequence joins TRBV18 and TRBJ1-6, with D unresolved. The CDR3 is made up of 15 amino acids. V lost 4 bases and J 7 bases, leaving 14 bases between the germline ends. The V gene's germline CDR1 is KGHSH and CDR2 LQKENI. This chain's CDR3 is CASSRGPSENSPLHF. In DNA form, the CDR3 reads TGTGCCAGCTCACGCGGCCCCTCGGAGAATTCACCCCTCCACTTT. The full variable domain, completed using reference TRBV18 and TRBJ1-6, is NAGVMQNPRHLVRRRGQEARLRCSPMKGHSHVYWYRQLPEEGLKFMVYLQKENIIDESGMPKERFSAEFPKEGPSILRIQQVVRGDSAAYFCASSRGPSENSPLHFGNGTRLTVT.

The chain combines TRBV20-1 with TRBJ1-1; no clear D. Germline V gene lookup returns CDR1 DFQATT and CDR2 SNEGSKA (reference sequence). The CDR3 sequence is 11 residues long. Trimming removed 5 bases at V and 1 base at J, with 5 bases between. The CDR3 region has the DNA TGCAGTGCTCTACCGAACACTGAAGCTTTCTTT. This sequence encodes CSALPNTEAFF.

The chain has TRBV25-1 and TRBJ2-7, with D perhaps TRBD2 (6 bases). The CDR3 runs 13 residues. Trimming removed 10 bases from V and 0 bases from J, with 13 bases in between. Germline-derived CDR1 and CDR2 are MGHDK and SYGVNS. In nucleotides, the CDR3 is TGTGCCACCGCCCGGGACTCCTCCTACGAGCAGTACTTC. Protein: CATARDSSYEQYF.

The chain uses TRBV7-3 and TRBJ2-3; 8 bases align to TRBD2. Per the germline V gene, CDR1 is SGHTA and CDR2 is FQGTGA. There are 14 residues in the CDR3. The V segment lost 4 bases and the J segment 5 bases; nucleotides outside the gene matches: 5. This CDR3 is CASSSGLEGDTQYF. CDR3 bases: TGTGCCAGCAGCTCGGGACTAGAGGGAGATACGCAGTATTTT.

As to this clone: Sequence at one end of the junction differs from germline and may be a read error. The genes are TRBV7-7 and TRBJ2-5; 9 bases match TRBD1. Germline V CDR1 and CDR2: SSHAT, FNYEAQ (reference sequence). The CDR3 runs to 14 residues. CDR3 region: CASSPTGGRETQYF. As DNA, the CDR3 is TGTGCTAGCAGCCCCACAGGGGGCAGGGAGACCCAGTACTTC.